This TCR beta chain was recorded in a study of T cell clusters in autoimmune cytopenias. Study results and caveats: TRB repertoire shifts in secondary cytopenia and chronic lymphocytic leukemia mostly reflected lymphoma, not autoimmunity. Healthy donors had almost three-fold more exclusive TRB clusters than active autoimmune hepatitis patients. The T cell clusters came from computational analysis alone and lack functional validation. Comparing secondary cytopenia with chronic lymphocytic leukemia showed no cluster-lack signature, apparently masked by lymphoma repertoire.

TRB amplification used approximately 270 ng of peripheral blood genomic DNA. This CDR3 has 12 amino acids. Germline V gene sequence: CDR1 MNHEY, CDR2 SVGEGT. This clonotype ranks as medium-sized in terms of frequency. The antigen remains unidentified. Multiplex touch-down PCR amplified TRB using TRB-A and TRB-B pools in one tube. TCRdb reprocessed the multiplex PCR reads, keeping one entry per CDR3 protein, no DNA. The clone table shows thousands of distinct CDR3 sequences, with the ten largest holding about 21%. The chain carries TRBV6-2 or TRBV6-3 and TRBJ2-1; no DNA is available, so the TRBD2 call from TCRdb remains unchecked. The sequence was obtained from a human donor with an autoimmune cytopenia or autoimmune hepatitis (not recorded which). The sample consisted of peripheral blood. The CDR3: CASSPRVNEQFF.